Listed below are T cell receptor beta chains from one sample, sequenced in a study of molecular identifiers for immune sequencing clone quantification. TCRdb independently ran MiXCR on the PCR reads; one entry per CDR3 protein. Seen here are some 650,000 distinct CDR3 sequences, just under 20% observed once, and the top ten hold around 0.86%. The sequenced material came from naive CD8+ T cells from blood, with Jurkat cell RNA spiked in. These receptors all come from a human donor in good health. Some libraries in this study had Jurkat cell RNA spiked in. CDR3s include the opening cysteine and the closing phenylalanine or tryptophan. D genes are given only for firm matches. Rows may omit the clone size; those that give it use once, few, many or a size class.

J gene | clone size | V gene | CDR3 length | D gene | CDR3 DNA | CDR3 protein
TRBJ2-3 | many | TRBV10-3 | 14 | TRBD2 | TGTGCCATCAGTGCGCTAGCGGTCCCAGATACGCAGTATTTT | CAISALAVPDTQYF
TRBJ2-3 | many | TRBV23-1 | 18 | TRBD2 | TGCGCCAGCAGTCAATTATATTATCCGGGGGGGCCCACAGATACGCAGTATTTT | CASSQLYYPGGPTDTQYF
TRBJ2-5 | few | TRBV7-9 | 14 | TRBD1 | TGTGCCAGCAGCTCAGGACAGGGTAAAGAGACCCAGTACTTC | CASSSGQGKETQYF
TRBJ2-3 | many | TRBV4-1 | 15 | TRBD1 | TGCGCCAGCAGCCTACAGGGGGCTGGCACAGATACGCAGTATTTT | CASSLQGAGTDTQYF
TRBJ2-7 | few | TRBV9 | 13 | TRBD1 | TGTGCCAGCAGCGTAGCAGGGACAGCTGAGCAGTACTTC | CASSVAGTAEQYF
TRBJ2-4 | many | TRBV23-1 | 16 | . | TGCGCCAGCAGTCAATCGACCAGGGCGGCCAAAAACATTCAGTACTTC | CASSQSTRAAKNIQYF
TRBJ2-1 | . | TRBV20-1 | 15 | TRBD2 | TGCAGTGCCAACCAACTAGCGGGGTCCTACAATGAGCAGTTCTTC | CSANQLAGSYNEQFF
TRBJ1-1 | . | TRBV5-1 | 16 | . | TGCGCCAGCAGCCCGTGGGGGGGGACTGAGAACACTGAAGCTTTCTTT | CASSPWGGTENTEAFF
TRBJ2-7 | many | TRBV7-2 | 14 | . | TGTGCCAGCAGCTTAGGACGCGGCGGGTACGAGCAGTACTTC | CASSLGRGGYEQYF
TRBJ1-1 | many | TRBV2 | 17 | . | TGTGCCAGCAGCGAGGGGACGGGCGTTATCTCTTCCACTGAAGCTTTCTTT | CASSEGTGVISSTEAFF
TRBJ2-2 | many | TRBV7-9 | 16 | . | TGTGCCAGCAGCGGGCGGGACAACACGAACACCGGGGAGCTGTTTTTT | CASSGRDNTNTGELFF
TRBJ2-1 | few | TRBV20-1 | 14 | . | TGCAGTGCTAGAGAGGTTGCGGACTACAATGAGCAGTTCTTC | CSAREVADYNEQFF
TRBJ2-7 | many | TRBV9 | 15 | TRBD2 | TGTGCCAGCAGCGTAGGGACTAGCGGGATGGACGAGCAGTACTTC | CASSVGTSGMDEQYF
TRBJ2-1 | many | TRBV4-1 | 16 | TRBD2 | TGCGCCAGCAGCCAGCCCTTCGGGGGGGCCGGGGATGAGCAGTTCTTC | CASSQPFGGAGDEQFF
TRBJ2-1 | few | TRBV6-5 | 13 | . | TGTGCCAGCAGTTACGGACGGGGCGGTGAGCAGTTCTTC | CASSYGRGGEQFF
TRBJ2-7 | many | TRBV4-2 | 18 | TRBD1 | TGTGCCAGCAGCCAAAACCGCCCGACAGGGTCGGCCGCCTACGAGCAGTACTTC | CASSQNRPTGSAAYEQYF
TRBJ1-1 | few | TRBV10-2 | 15 | TRBD1 | TGCGCCAGCAGTGTAGTTGCGACAGGGGGCTCTGAAGCTTTCTTT | CASSVVATGGSEAFF
TRBJ2-7 | many | TRBV6-5 | 16 | TRBD1 | TGTGCCAGCAACGCACAGTTACCTACAGGGGCCTACGAGCAGTACTTC | CASNAQLPTGAYEQYF
TRBJ1-5 | many | TRBV11-2 | 15 | . | TGTGCCAGCAGCTTAGTTTCCGATAGCAATCAGCCCCAGCATTTT | CASSLVSDSNQPQHF
TRBJ1-1 | many | TRBV4-1 | 13 | . | TGCGCCAGCAGCCAAGGACAGTTTACTGAAGCTTTCTTT | CASSQGQFTEAFF
TRBJ1-1 | many | TRBV29-1 | 13 | . | TGCAGCGTTAACCCTGGGGTGAACACTGAAGCTTTCTTT | CSVNPGVNTEAFF
TRBJ2-4 | many | TRBV20-1 | 14 | . | TGCAGTGCTAGAGATTACTCTCTCGAAAACATTCAGTACTTC | CSARDYSLENIQYF
TRBJ1-1 | many | TRBV19 | 13 | . | TGTGCCAGCAGCATCCAGGGCAACACTGAAGCTTTCTTT | CASSIQGNTEAFF
TRBJ1-4 | many | TRBV4-1 | 16 | . | TGCGCCAGCAGCCCGCTTTTTCCCGGCACTAATGAAAAACTGTTTTTT | CASSPLFPGTNEKLFF
TRBJ2-3 | many | TRBV7-2 | 16 | TRBD2 | TGTGCCAGCAGCTTAGGGGGGGGGACTAGCACAGATACGCAGTATTTT | CASSLGGGTSTDTQYF
TRBJ2-7 | many | TRBV20-1 | 15 | . | TGCAGTGCTAGAGGAGCAACCGACAACCACTACGAGCAGTACTTC | CSARGATDNHYEQYF
TRBJ2-7 | many | TRBV20-1 | 15 | . | TGCAGTGCTAGAGGACAAGCGGGTCTCTCCTACGAGCAGTACTTC | CSARGQAGLSYEQYF
TRBJ2-3 | once | TRBV6-6 | 17 | TRBD2 | TGCGCCAGCAGTTACACAGCATTAGCGGGCGGCACAGATACGCAGTATTTT | CASSYTALAGGTDTQYF
TRBJ2-7 | . | TRBV15 | 15 | . | TGTGCCACCAGCTCCAGGGGGGAAGGGTCTAACGAGCAGTACTTC | CATSSRGEGSNEQYF
TRBJ1-4 | many | TRBV7-9 | 13 | TRBD1 | TGTGCCAGCAGCCGGGACAGGGAAGAAAAACTGTTTTTT | CASSRDREEKLFF
TRBJ1-1 | many | TRBV4-3 | 15 | . | TGCGCCAGCAGCCAAGATAGAACGAGAGGGTCTGAAGCTTTCTTT | CASSQDRTRGSEAFF
TRBJ1-1 | . | TRBV15 | 14 | . | TGTGCCACCAGCAGAGAGGGCTTGGGCGATGAAGCTTTCTTT | CATSREGLGDEAFF
TRBJ1-1 | . | TRBV12-3/TRBV12-4 | 14 | . | TGTGCCAGCAGTCTGACTAATGGGGGGGGGGCCGCTTTCTTT | CASSLTNGGGAAFF
TRBJ1-3 | few | TRBV20-1 | 17 | . | TGCAGTGCTAGAGAACCGGGACGGGTAGACTCTGGAAACACCATATATTTT | CSAREPGRVDSGNTIYF
TRBJ1-1 | . | TRBV19 | 13 | . | TGTGCCAGTAGTATGTTGCTGAACACTGAAGCTTTCTTT | CASSMLLNTEAFF
TRBJ2-5 | . | TRBV13 | 14 | . | TGTGCCAGCAGCATCGGACTGCTGACGGAGACCCAGTACTTC | CASSIGLLTETQYF
TRBJ2-3 | many | TRBV11-2 | 16 | . | TGTGCCAGCAGCTTAGGCGGGACAAACGCAGGGGATACGCAGTATTTT | CASSLGGTNAGDTQYF